These T cell receptor beta chains were read from a single sample in a study of Ad26.COV2.S vaccination and SARS-CoV-2 variants. Some clones are missing from TCRdb's copy, which holds only in-frame ones; the method was immunoSEQ multiplex PCR. Of 200,000 to 300,000 clones in the sample, around nine tenths were seen once. This sample comprised peripheral blood, obtained in a trial of Ad26.COV2.S vaccine versus placebo. These receptors were taken from a person between 18 and 59 years old who received the Ad26.COV2.S COVID-19 vaccine or a placebo. Each CDR3 is given with its conserved first and last residue. The D gene is left open where the match is weak. The listing skips clone size in some rows; elsewhere it reads once, few, many or a size class.

clone_size: once; j_call: TRBJ2-4; d_call: TRBD2; v_call: TRBV15; cdr3_aa: CATSRDILLAVAKNIQYF; cdr3_nt: TGTGCCACCAGCAGAGATATTTTACTAGCGGTAGCCAAAAACATTCAGTACTTC
clone_size: .; j_call: TRBJ2-4; d_call: TRBD2; v_call: TRBV12-3/TRBV12-4; cdr3_aa: CASSGTSGNIQYF; cdr3_nt: TGTGCCAGCAGCGGGACTAGCGGAAACATTCAGTACTTC
clone_size: .; j_call: TRBJ2-1; d_call: TRBD1; v_call: TRBV13; cdr3_aa: CASSNSRTGSNEQFF; cdr3_nt: TGTGCCAGCAGCAATAGCCGGACAGGGAGCAATGAGCAGTTCTTC
clone_size: few; j_call: TRBJ1-5; d_call: .; v_call: TRBV6-2/TRBV6-3; cdr3_aa: CASSWGIGSQPQHF; cdr3_nt: TGTGCCAGCAGTTGGGGGATAGGGAGTCAGCCCCAGCATTTT
clone_size: medium-sized; j_call: TRBJ1-1; d_call: TRBD1; v_call: TRBV3-1/TRBV3-2; cdr3_aa: CASSQTKTGRSVNTEAFF; cdr3_nt: TGTGCCAGCAGCCAGACCAAGACAGGGAGGTCGGTGAACACTGAAGCTTTCTTT
clone_size: once; j_call: TRBJ2-1; d_call: .; v_call: TRBV5-1; cdr3_aa: CASTLTPRSYNEQFF; cdr3_nt: TGCGCCAGTACCTTGACTCCTCGCTCCTACAATGAGCAGTTCTTC
clone_size: .; j_call: TRBJ2-7; d_call: TRBD2; v_call: TRBV9; cdr3_aa: CASSMGGTSVPEQYF; cdr3_nt: TGTGCCAGCAGCATGGGCGGGACTAGCGTTCCAGAGCAGTACTTC
clone_size: .; j_call: TRBJ1-2; d_call: .; v_call: TRBV12-3/TRBV12-4; cdr3_aa: CASSLLGSYGYTF; cdr3_nt: TGTGCCAGCAGTTTACTAGGGTCCTATGGCTACACCTTC
clone_size: .; j_call: TRBJ1-4; d_call: .; v_call: TRBV6-5; cdr3_aa: CASSKGWSTNEKLFF; cdr3_nt: TGTGCCAGCAGTAAGGGATGGAGTACTAATGAAAAACTGTTTTTT
clone_size: once; j_call: TRBJ1-6; d_call: .; v_call: TRBV15; cdr3_aa: CATSRILQSSYNSPLHF; cdr3_nt: TGTGCCACCAGCAGGATTCTACAAAGCTCCTATAATTCACCCCTCCACTTT
clone_size: once; j_call: TRBJ1-2; d_call: .; v_call: TRBV7-2; cdr3_aa: CASSYRVANYGYTF; cdr3_nt: TGTGCCAGCAGCTATCGCGTTGCTAACTATGGCTACACCTTC
clone_size: .; j_call: TRBJ2-2; d_call: .; v_call: TRBV9; cdr3_aa: CASSMNTGELFF; cdr3_nt: TGTGCCAGCAGTATGAACACCGGGGAGCTGTTTTTT
clone_size: few; j_call: TRBJ2-1; d_call: .; v_call: TRBV27; cdr3_aa: CAASKPGRNEQFF; cdr3_nt: TGTGCCGCGTCGAAACCCGGGCGGAATGAGCAGTTCTTC
clone_size: .; j_call: TRBJ2-5; d_call: .; v_call: TRBV7-2; cdr3_aa: CASSLNPSPETQYF; cdr3_nt: TGTGCCAGCAGCTTAAACCCGTCTCCCGAGACCCAGTACTTC
clone_size: many; j_call: TRBJ2-5; d_call: .; v_call: TRBV7-9; cdr3_aa: CASSLGNQETQYF; cdr3_nt: TGTGCCAGCAGCTTAGGGAACCAAGAGACCCAGTACTTC
clone_size: .; j_call: TRBJ1-1; d_call: .; v_call: TRBV12-3/TRBV12-4; cdr3_aa: CASSFLKNTEAFF; cdr3_nt: TGTGCCAGCAGTTTTCTGAAGAACACTGAAGCTTTCTTT
clone_size: .; j_call: TRBJ1-5; d_call: .; v_call: TRBV2; cdr3_aa: CASSKGESNQPQHF; cdr3_nt: TGTGCCAGTTCTAAGGGCGAAAGCAATCAGCCCCAGCATTTT
clone_size: .; j_call: TRBJ1-4; d_call: .; v_call: TRBV12-3/TRBV12-4; cdr3_aa: CASSLGEEKLFF; cdr3_nt: TGTGCCAGCAGTTTAGGGGAGGAAAAACTGTTTTTT
clone_size: .; j_call: TRBJ2-2; d_call: .; v_call: TRBV5-4; cdr3_aa: CASSYPWGSGNTGELFF; cdr3_nt: TGTGCCAGCAGCTACCCGTGGGGGTCGGGGAACACCGGGGAGCTGTTTTTT
clone_size: .; j_call: TRBJ2-7; d_call: .; v_call: TRBV11-3; cdr3_aa: CASSPRTAPYEQYF; cdr3_nt: TGTGCCAGCAGCCCGCGGACGGCGCCCTACGAGCAGTACTTC